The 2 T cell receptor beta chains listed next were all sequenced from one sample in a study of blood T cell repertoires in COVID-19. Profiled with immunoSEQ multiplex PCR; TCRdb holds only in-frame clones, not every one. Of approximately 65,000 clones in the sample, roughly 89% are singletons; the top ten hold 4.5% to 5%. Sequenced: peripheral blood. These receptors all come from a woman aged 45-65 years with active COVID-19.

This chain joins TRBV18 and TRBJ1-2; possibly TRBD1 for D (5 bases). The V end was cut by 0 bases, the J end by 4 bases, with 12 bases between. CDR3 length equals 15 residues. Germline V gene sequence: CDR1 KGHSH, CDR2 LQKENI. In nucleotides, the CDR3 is TGTGCCAGCTCACCACCGGAAGGGGTGGCCTATGGCTACACCTTC. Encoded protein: CASSPPEGVAYGYTF.

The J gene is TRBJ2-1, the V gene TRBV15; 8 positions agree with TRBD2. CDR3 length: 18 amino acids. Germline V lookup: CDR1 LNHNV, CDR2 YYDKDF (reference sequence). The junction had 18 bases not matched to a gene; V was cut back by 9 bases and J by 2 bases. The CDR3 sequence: CATAGGASGPPAYNEQFF. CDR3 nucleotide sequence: TGTGCCACAGCCGGGGGGGCTAGCGGGCCACCAGCCTACAATGAGCAGTTCTTC.